The 30 T cell receptor beta chains in this list originate from one sample, sequenced in a study of shared clonotypes between healthy human individuals. The repertoire was sequenced with immunoSEQ multiplex PCR; TCRdb's copy has only in-frame clones and lacks some. The sample carries about 1 million clones, more than 60% recorded once. Source material: memory CD4+ T cells sorted from blood. This sample's subset: CD45RA-negative fraction. These TCRs come from a man between 18 and 29 years old in good health.

V and J are TRBV7-2 and TRBJ2-5; D gene ambiguous. This CDR3 contains 13 residues. V dropped 1 base and J dropped 5 bases, with 8 bases sitting between them. The germline V gene has CDR1 SGHTA and CDR2 FQGNSA. CDR3 in DNA: TGTGCCAGCAGCTTAGACGGTACGGAGACCCAGTACTTC. Its translation: CASSLDGTETQYF.

The chain has TRBV6-4 and TRBJ2-7; 10 nucleotides line up with TRBD2. The CDR3 consists of 16 residues. Germline V CDR1 and CDR2: MRHNA, SNTAGT. V dropped 2 bases and J dropped 2; count of bases not matched to a gene: 6. CDR3 bases: TGTGCCAGCAGTGACCCAGGAAGCGGGAGGGCCTACGAGCAGTACTTC. Translated: CASSDPGSGRAYEQYF.

The chain joins TRBV5-6 to TRBJ2-1; D possibly corresponds to TRBD2 (6 bases). The germline V gene has CDR1 SGHDT and CDR2 YYEEEE. V was trimmed by 4 bases and J by 8 bases, leaving 22 bases between them. CDR3 length: 16 amino acids. The CDR3 DNA reads TGTGCCAGCAGCCGCCGATTTGCCGGGGGATTCGATGAGCAGTTCTTC. Amino acids: CASSRRFAGGFDEQFF.

The chain carries TRBV7-2 and TRBJ2-3; the D gene is possibly TRBD2 (5 bases). The CDR3 consists of 14 residues. Trimming shortened V by 3 bases and J by 4 bases, and 11 bases separated the two germline ends. The V gene's germline CDR1 is SGHTA and CDR2 FQGNSA. The CDR3 loop is CASSFEGRSDTQYF. As DNA, the CDR3 is TGTGCCAGCAGCTTTGAGGGAAGGTCAGATACGCAGTATTTT. Variable domain in full (rest from reference TRBV7-2 and TRBJ2-3): GAGVSQSPSNKVTEKGKDVELRCDPISGHTALYWYRQSLGQGLEFLIYFQGNSAPDKSGLPSDRFSAERTGGSVSTLTIQRTQQEDSAVYLCASSFEGRSDTQYFGPGTRLTVL.

This chain links TRBV10-2 with TRBJ2-3, with 8 bases that match TRBD2. J lost 3 bases, V lost 3 bases, and 5 bases had no gene match. Germline CDR1 WSHSY, CDR2 SAAADI. The CDR3 length is 15 residues. CDR3 residues: CASSDPASGTDTQYF. The CDR3 nucleotides are TGCGCCAGCAGTGACCCGGCTAGCGGGACAGATACGCAGTATTTT.

In its sample, this clone was seen a few times. The rearrangement links TRBV5-5 to TRBJ2-2, with 7 bases identical to TRBD1. This CDR3 contains 16 residues. Losses at the gene ends were 2 bases for V and 5 bases for J; bases not matched to a gene: 9. Germline lookup yields CDR1 SGHKS and CDR2 YYEKEE (reference sequence). The DNA of the CDR3 is TGTGCCAGCAGCTTAAGACCGGGACAGACGACCGGGGAGCTGTTTTTT. Translating gives CASSLRPGQTTGELFF.

The V gene is TRBV7-2, the J gene TRBJ2-5; D gene ambiguous. The CDR3 runs 13 residues. Per the germline V gene, CDR1 is SGHTA and CDR2 is FQGNSA. V lost 0 bases and J lost 1, with 3 bases in between. CDR3 nucleotides: TGTGCCAGCAGCTTAGCCCGCCAAGAGACCCAGTACTTC. This translates into CASSLARQETQYF.

The V gene is TRBV5-1, the J gene TRBJ2-3; 8 positions agree with TRBD1. The CDR3 loop spans 18 amino acids. The J segment lost 8 bases and the V segment lost 0 bases, leaving 17 bases of the junction unmatched. From germline, CDR1 is SGHRS and CDR2 YFSETQ. The CDR3 loop reads CASSLGSSQGALSSTQYF. For the CDR3, the DNA is TGCGCCAGCAGCTTGGGATCATCTCAGGGGGCCCTGTCATCTACGCAGTATTTT.

The V call is TRBV9, the J call TRBJ1-5; D unresolved. From germline, CDR1 is SGDLS and CDR2 YYNGEE. Trimming took off 0 bases at V and 7 bases at J, with 8 bases between the two ends. This CDR3 is built from 13 residues. CDR3: CASSVGATQPQHF. CDR3 nucleotides: TGTGCCAGCAGCGTAGGTGCCACCCAGCCCCAGCATTTT.

The V call is TRBV14, the J call TRBJ2-6, with D unclear. Germline-derived CDR1 and CDR2 are SGHDN and FVKESK. V lost 1 base and J 4 bases, leaving 11 bases between the germline ends. This CDR3 contains 16 residues. The CDR3 DNA reads TGTGCCAGCAGCCAAGTCCTGGGTCTCGGGGCCAACGTCCTGACTTTC. This sequence encodes CASSQVLGLGANVLTF.

The J gene is TRBJ2-4, the V gene TRBV14; 12 positions match TRBD2. Germline V CDR1 and CDR2: SGHDN, FVKESK. Unmatched junction bases numbered 3, after V lost 5 bases and J lost 7 bases. The CDR3 is made up of 14 amino acids. Written as DNA, the CDR3 is TGTGCCAGCAGCAAGACTAGCGGGAGTAACATTCAGTACTTC. It codes for CASSKTSGSNIQYF.

V gene TRBV7-8 combines with J gene TRBJ2-7; D possibly uses TRBD1 or TRBD2 (5 bases each). Per the germline V gene, CDR1 is SGHVS and CDR2 is FQNEAQ. V lost 4 bases and J 7 bases, leaving 11 bases between the germline ends. This CDR3 is built from 12 residues. The CDR3 DNA sequence: TGTGCCAGCAGCTCAAGTGGGGGAGAGCAGTACTTC. It is translated as CASSSSGGEQYF.

V gene TRBV29-1 combines with J gene TRBJ2-7; 7 nucleotides align to TRBD2. Germline loops: CDR1 SQVTM, CDR2 ANQGSEA. The V gene end was trimmed by 5 bases and the J gene end by 2 bases; junction bases not matched to a gene: 6. The CDR3 covers 13 residues. The CDR3 loop is CSVRASGTYEQYF. The DNA for the CDR3 is TGCAGCGTTAGGGCTAGCGGAACCTACGAGCAGTACTTC.

This chain links TRBV5-1 with TRBJ2-1; a weak D match, TRBD1 (6 bases). Looked up from germline, CDR1 is SGHRS and CDR2 is YFSETQ. The CDR3 has 17 amino acids. V was cut by 2 bases and J by 5 bases, with 20 bases left in between. CDR3 sequence reads: CASSLATTGLAHNEQFF. The CDR3 bases are TGCGCCAGCAGCTTAGCTACCACAGGGTTAGCCCACAATGAGCAGTTCTTC. The full variable domain, completed using reference TRBV5-1 and TRBJ2-1, is KAGVTQTPRYLIKTRGQQVTLSCSPISGHRSVSWYQQTPGQGLQFLFEYFSETQRNKGNFPGRFSGRQFSNSRSEMNVSTLELGDSALYLCASSLATTGLAHNEQFFGPGTRLTVL.

V gene TRBV6-1 combines with J gene TRBJ2-5, with a tentative D call TRBD2 (6 bases). Germline V gives CDR1 MNHNS, CDR2 SASEGT. Trimming took 7 bases from V and 5 from J, leaving 20 bases between them. This CDR3 contains 15 residues. CDR3 sequence (DNA): TGTGCCAGCACCATGGGGCGGGGAGGCGTGGAGACCCAGTACTTC. Translation gives CASTMGRGGVETQYF.

This chain joins TRBV10-3 and TRBJ2-2; 11 nucleotides match TRBD2. V was clipped by 1 base and J by 4 bases; unmatched bases: 2. Germline CDR1 and CDR2: ENHRY and SYGVKD. There are 16 residues in the CDR3. CDR3 in DNA: TGTGCCATCAGTGAGTTAGCGGGAGGGGGCACCGGGGAGCTGTTTTTT. Protein product: CAISELAGGGTGELFF.

V gene TRBV28 combines with J gene TRBJ1-5, with 12 bases fitting TRBD1. From germline, CDR1 is MDHEN and CDR2 SYDVKM. The CDR3 consists of 13 residues. J was trimmed by 7 bases and V by 10 bases; bases with no gene match: 5. This CDR3 reads CATGTGGRQPQHF. For the CDR3, the DNA is TGTGCCACCGGGACAGGGGGCCGCCAGCCCCAGCATTTT.

The chain joins TRBV6-1 to TRBJ1-5; no reliable D call. With 6 bases removed from V and 5 bases from J, the gap between germline ends came to 17 bases. This CDR3 is 15 amino acids long. CDR1 and CDR2 from the germline V gene are MNHNS and SASEGT. In DNA form, the CDR3 reads TGTGCCAGCAGGCCGCCGACGGAAGCTCATCAGCCCCAGCATTTT. It codes for CASRPPTEAHQPQHF.

This clone was detected many times. The chain employs TRBV5-1 and TRBJ2-2; 9 nucleotides line up with TRBD1. CDR3 size: 15 residues. V was clipped by 6 bases and J by 5 bases; unmatched bases: 8. CDR1 is SGHRS and CDR2 is YFSETQ in the germline V gene. CDR3 in DNA: TGCGCCAGCACCGAAGGACAGGGGCGGACCGGGGAGCTGTTTTTT. Translation: CASTEGQGRTGELFF.

This clone has at least ten counts. CDR3 residues: CASSSTPGLAGEGFF. The CDR3, as DNA: TGTGCCAGCAGCTCCACACCGGGACTAGCGGGGGAGGGGTTCTTC. This sequence joins TRBV7-2 and TRBJ2-1, with 14 bases identical to TRBD2. Losses at the gene ends were 4 bases for V and 15 bases for J; bases not matched to a gene: 11. The CDR3 consists of 15 residues. The germline gives CDR1 SGHTA, CDR2 FQGNSA.

Regarding this clone: A single base is all that separates this from a far larger clone, so a read error is likely. The same CDR3 arises from other DNA sequences in this sample as well. The V call is TRBV30, the J call TRBJ2-1, with 11 bases identical to TRBD1. Germline V gene data show CDR1 as GTSNPN and CDR2 as SVGIG (reference sequence). With 2 bases clipped from V and 3 bases from J, the junction kept 3 bases outside the gene matches. The CDR3 runs 15 residues. The CDR3 reads CAWSSGTGGYNEQFF. CDR3 DNA: TGTGCCTGGAGTTCTGGGACAGGGGGCTACAATGAGCAGTTCTTC.

The rearrangement links TRBV27 to TRBJ1-1; maybe TRBD1 (6 bases). The CDR3 loop spans 13 amino acids. Trimming removed 8 bases at V and 5 bases at J, with 15 bases between. Per germline, CDR1 MNHEY and CDR2 SMNVEV (reference sequence). CDR3 residues: CASGTRTATEAFF. Here the CDR3 DNA reads TGTGCCAGCGGAACGCGGACAGCAACTGAAGCTTTCTTT.

This chain connects TRBV10-1 to TRBJ2-3, with D unclear. V was pared by 0 bases and J by 2 bases, with 9 bases between. The CDR3 has 15 residues. Germline V gene lookup returns CDR1 WNHNN and CDR2 SYGVQD (reference sequence). The CDR3 nucleotides read TGCGCCAGCAGTGAGTCGGGCAGGTACACAGATACGCAGTATTTT. It codes for CASSESGRYTDTQYF.

The genes are TRBV29-1 and TRBJ2-2; D ambiguous. The CDR3 loop spans 14 amino acids. Germline CDR1 reads SQVTM; CDR2 reads ANQGSEA. V was clipped by 4 bases and J by 6 bases, with 15 bases between them. CDR3 sequence reads: CSVGALYGAGELFF. The CDR3 coding sequence is TGCAGCGTTGGGGCCCTCTATGGCGCCGGGGAGCTGTTTTTT.

The chain joins TRBV7-9 to TRBJ1-4, with D possibly TRBD1 on 5 matching bases. Between the trimmed V and J ends, which lost 4 bases and 7 bases, there was a span of 10 bases. The CDR3 consists of 13 residues. Germline CDR1 reads SEHNR; CDR2 reads FQNEAQ (reference sequence). The CDR3 is CASSSPGPEKLFF. The CDR3 DNA reads TGTGCCAGCAGCTCCCCGGGGCCTGAAAAACTGTTTTTT.

The gene calls are TRBV7-8 and TRBJ2-1; maybe TRBD1 (5 bases). Germline V gene sequence: CDR1 SGHVS, CDR2 FQNEAQ. The CDR3 length is 13 residues. The V gene lost 1 base and the J gene lost 9 bases, with 10 bases spanning the gap. CDR3 sequence: CASSLDRRGEQFF. CDR3 DNA sequence: TGTGCCAGCAGCTTAGATAGAAGGGGTGAGCAGTTCTTC.

This chain connects TRBV20-1 to TRBJ2-1, with TRBD1 as a possible D gene (5 bases). The CDR3 sequence is 11 residues long. Germline lookup yields CDR1 DFQATT and CDR2 SNEGSKA (reference sequence). Deletions cut 3 bases from V and 10 bases from J, with 10 bases between. CDR3 in amino acids: CSARYAGEQFF. The DNA of the CDR3 is TGCAGTGCTAGGTATGCAGGGGAGCAGTTCTTC.

This clone has more than one count but fewer than ten. Different DNA sequences within this sample yield the same CDR3. The CDR3 sequence: CASSPGTSGTYNEQFF. The CDR3 DNA follows: TGTGCCAGCTCACCGGGGACTAGCGGAACCTACAATGAGCAGTTCTTC. V and J are TRBV18 and TRBJ2-1; 11 nucleotides match TRBD2. After removal of 3 bases from V and 2 bases from J, the junction contained 3 bases not matched to a gene. This CDR3 comprises 16 residues. The germline CDR1 and CDR2 sequences are KGHSH and LQKENI.

J is TRBJ2-3 and V is TRBV30; D unclear. Trimming shortened V by 0 bases and J by 3 bases, and 10 bases separated the two germline ends. CDR1 GTSNPN and CDR2 SVGIG come from the germline V gene (reference sequence). The CDR3 runs to 14 residues. The CDR3, as DNA: TGTGCCTGGAGTGTTTCCTCTAGAACAGATACGCAGTATTTT. It encodes CAWSVSSRTDTQYF.

V and J are TRBV14 and TRBJ1-2, with unresolved D. The germline gives CDR1 SGHDN, CDR2 FVKESK. V lost 0 bases and J lost 4, with 9 bases in between. The CDR3 consists of 14 residues. The CDR3 here is CASSQDGSLYGYTF. The CDR3, as DNA: TGTGCCAGCAGCCAAGATGGCAGTCTCTATGGCTACACCTTC.